Detailed here is one T cell receptor beta chain. Antigen unknown. These data are taken from a study of T-cell reconstitution after alpha-beta-depleted transplantation in children. The CDR3 loop spans 17 amino acids. The J segment lost 2 bases and the V segment lost 7 bases, leaving 15 bases of the junction unmatched. CDR1 is MRHNA, CDR2 SNTAGT, per germline. A library of TCRbeta sequences, prepared with unique molecular identifiers, was generated. TCRdb analysed the PCR reads with MiXCR anew, one entry per CDR3 protein. Of under 400,000 distinct CDR3 sequences listed, around 25% are singletons. Study-level findings and limits: From newly produced T cells came most of the T-cell counts and diversity one year after transplant. As was reported, about two months after transplant, alpha-beta T cells came from several hundred expanded graft clones.

The receptor comes from a male patient younger than 18 who had a stem cell transplant for acute lymphoblastic leukemia, so the T cells may come from the graft donor. This sample comprised PBMCs, mostly from graft donor cells, obtained 180 days after TCRalphabeta/CD19-depleted stem cell transplant. The chain joins TRBV6-4 to TRBJ2-3; 7 nucleotides agree with TRBD1. As DNA, the CDR3 is TGTGCCAGCATGGAAGGCTGGAAGGACAGGTTCACAGATACGCAGTATTTT. Its protein product is CASMEGWKDRFTDTQYF.